The rows below give T cell receptor beta chains drawn from one sample of a study of T cell changes during pregnancy in multiple sclerosis. Profiling relied on immunoSEQ multiplex PCR, and the TCRdb table lists in-frame clones only, not all of them. The data contain about 97,000 clones, about nine tenths of them singletons. The sequences come from peripheral blood, collected in the second trimester of pregnancy. These TCRs come from a female donor in good health, enrolled as a control in a pregnancy study. CDR3s leave out the opening cysteine and the closing phenylalanine or tryptophan. Fields, in order: V gene, J gene, D gene, CDR3 protein. A D gene is named only where the DNA matches it firmly.

V: TRBV7-2
J: TRBJ1-3
D: .
CDR3: ASSLVPGNTIY

V: TRBV14
J: TRBJ2-7
D: .
CDR3: ASSLFPGKTGNYEQY

V: TRBV4-1
J: TRBJ2-5
D: .
CDR3: ASSQAELQLGTQY

V: TRBV19
J: TRBJ2-3
D: TRBD1
CDR3: ASSIPGQRVTDTQY

V: TRBV5-3
J: TRBJ1-1
D: TRBD1
CDR3: ARSFDRDTEAF

V: TRBV18
J: TRBJ1-6
D: .
CDR3: ASSSDSSYNSPLH

V: TRBV6-1
J: TRBJ2-5
D: TRBD2
CDR3: AGREGGAETQY

V: TRBV2
J: TRBJ1-1
D: TRBD1
CDR3: ASSGDRGANFGGTEAF

V: TRBV11-1
J: TRBJ2-7
D: TRBD2
CDR3: ASSPPPLAGHSYEQY

V: TRBV27
J: TRBJ1-1
D: TRBD1
CDR3: ASSFSAGGNTEAF

V: TRBV18
J: TRBJ1-3
D: .
CDR3: ASSKTGTGDSGNTIY

V: TRBV28
J: TRBJ2-7
D: TRBD2
CDR3: ASSLGSSGVAYEQY

V: TRBV5-1
J: TRBJ2-5
D: TRBD1
CDR3: ASSLASGQGETQY

V: TRBV7-9
J: TRBJ2-7
D: .
CDR3: ASSLALGQKQY

V: TRBV18
J: TRBJ2-3
D: .
CDR3: ASSLFTDTQY

V: TRBV19
J: TRBJ1-4
D: .
CDR3: ASSSSLREVATNEKLF

V: TRBV5-1
J: TRBJ2-5
D: .
CDR3: ASSSQGPETQY

V: TRBV5-1
J: TRBJ2-6
D: .
CDR3: ASSSSTAGANVLT

V: TRBV19
J: TRBJ1-2
D: TRBD1
CDR3: ASSAVRTGANYGYT

V: TRBV5-1
J: TRBJ2-3
D: TRBD1
CDR3: ASSSQGSTDTQY

V: TRBV6-1
J: TRBJ2-4
D: TRBD1
CDR3: ASSDRGSYLAKNIQY

V: TRBV6-1
J: TRBJ1-2
D: TRBD1
CDR3: ASSASTATGVVYGYT

V: TRBV4-3
J: TRBJ2-7
D: .
CDR3: ASSLAGTGGYEQY

V: TRBV5-1
J: TRBJ1-2
D: TRBD1
CDR3: ASILGKQGAEGANYGYT

V: TRBV7-2
J: TRBJ2-7
D: .
CDR3: ASSLARVGPYEQY

V: TRBV18
J: TRBJ1-5
D: .
CDR3: ASSPTADSNQPQH

V: TRBV2
J: TRBJ2-6
D: .
CDR3: ASRVLVTGANVLT

V: TRBV9
J: TRBJ1-2
D: .
CDR3: ASSVAQRADENGYT

V: TRBV28
J: TRBJ1-1
D: TRBD1
CDR3: ASSTGVNTEAF